The source of this T cell receptor beta chain is a study of T-cell memory formation after mild COVID-19. Study summary: TCR clusters showed largely donor specificity. The study's findings and limits: Day 37-peaking second-wave clones had unconfirmed SARS-CoV-2 specificity.

Germline V gene lookup returns CDR1 SGHTA and CDR2 FQGNSA. Trimming took off 3 bases at V and 0 bases at J, with 12 bases between the two ends. The CDR3 runs 15 residues. TCRdb independently ran MiXCR on the 5' RACE reads; one entry per CDR3 protein. The data contain fewer than 250,000 distinct CDR3 sequences, around 16% of them seen just once; the ten biggest clones take up 2.4%. As to this clonotype: Its antigen remains unidentified.

The chain is built from TRBV7-2 and TRBJ2-7, with no clear D. The sample taken for sequencing was PBMCs or a T cell subset sorted from them (not recorded which). The source of this sequence is an adult woman who had mild COVID-19 (a few samples of this study predate the infection). Cell type and time point are not known. This CDR3 is CASSLSATLSYEQYF. The CDR3 coding sequence is TGTGCCAGCAGCTTGTCCGCCACCCTCTCCTACGAGCAGTACTTC.